Following are 4 T cell receptor beta chains from one sample sequenced in a study of cytomegalovirus exposure and HLA in healthy donors. Primers for the PCR totalled 60 Vbeta and 13 Jbeta. The repertoire was sequenced with immunoSEQ multiplex PCR; TCRdb's copy has only in-frame clones and lacks some. The table lists over 150,000 clones, 65% to 85% of them singletons. The source material was PBMCs. These receptors originate from a woman aged 50 to 60 in good health and CMV-seropositive.

The V gene is TRBV19, the J gene TRBJ2-7, with TRBD1 as a possible D gene (6 bases). V shed 9 bases and J shed 3 bases, with 12 bases lying between them. CDR3 size: 12 residues. Germline V lookup: CDR1 LNHDA, CDR2 SQIVND (reference sequence). The CDR3 region is CASRGKGYEQYF. The CDR3 region has the DNA TGTGCCAGCAGGGGAAAGGGCTACGAGCAGTACTTC.

The chain joins TRBV2 to TRBJ2-1; 7 bases are a match to TRBD1. V shed 5 bases and J 9 bases; nucleotides not matched to a gene: 7. The CDR3 has 13 amino acids. The V gene's germline CDR1 is SNHLY and CDR2 FYNNEI. The CDR3 DNA sequence: TGTGCCAGCAGTTCTAACAGGGGAACTGAGCAGTTCTTC. It yields the protein CASSSNRGTEQFF.

In its sample, this clone was seen a few times. The V and J genes are TRBV6-5 and TRBJ2-2, with 7 bases identical to TRBD1. This CDR3 has 13 residues. Looked up from germline, CDR1 is MNHEY and CDR2 is SVGAGI. V was pared by 7 bases and J by 6 bases, with 5 bases of the junction left unmatched. CDR3 protein: CASNTGDPGELFF. The CDR3 DNA reads as TGTGCCAGCAACACAGGGGACCCCGGGGAGCTGTTTTTT.

The rearrangement links TRBV7-2 to TRBJ2-7; 7 bases line up with TRBD2. The CDR3 loop spans 12 amino acids. Germline V gives CDR1 SGHTA, CDR2 FQGNSA. V was clipped by 4 bases and J by 13 bases; unmatched bases: 10. CDR3 nucleotide sequence: TGTGCCAGCAGCTGGGGGGGAGCTTATGCATACTTC. It is translated as CASSWGGAYAYF.